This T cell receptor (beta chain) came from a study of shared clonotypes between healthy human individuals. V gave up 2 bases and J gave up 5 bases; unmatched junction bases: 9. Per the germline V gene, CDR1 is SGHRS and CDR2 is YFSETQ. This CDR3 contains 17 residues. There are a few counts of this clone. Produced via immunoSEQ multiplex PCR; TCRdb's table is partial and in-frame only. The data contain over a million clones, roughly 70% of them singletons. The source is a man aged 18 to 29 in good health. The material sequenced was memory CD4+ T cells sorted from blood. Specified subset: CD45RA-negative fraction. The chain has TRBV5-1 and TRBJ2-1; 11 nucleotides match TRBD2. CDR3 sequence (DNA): TGCGCCAGCAGCTTAGGCTTACTAGCGGGAGAAGACAATGAGCAGTTCTTC. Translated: CASSLGLLAGEDNEQFF.